The clone carrying this T cell receptor (beta chain) was counted a single time. No antigen is known for it. The sample belongs to a study of blood T cells in healthy people across ages. General observations from the study: With unsorted PBMCs, a conclusive comparison of naive versus antigen-experienced cells was not possible.

A J-beta primer mix and a sample-barcoded 5' primer were used in a second PCR of roughly 6 to 11 cycles. A tag from a template-switch adaptor with 12 random nucleotides marked each cDNA molecule. Any given sample supplied a minimum of 2.5 million CDR3-containing paired-end reads. TCRdb fed the 5' RACE reads into MiXCR, producing one record per CDR3 protein. The table has 950,000 to 1,200,000 distinct CDR3 sequences, 30% to 40% seen once. The clonotype originates from a man younger than 35 in good health. What was sequenced was blood.

The DNA for the CDR3 is TGTGCCAGCAGCCGCTGGGACAGGGATATCTACAATGAGCAGTACTTC. Amino acids: CASSRWDRDIYNEQYF. The V gene is TRBV7-9, the J gene TRBJ2-1; TRBD1 matches 9 bases. The closer fit of TRBJ2-7 to the DNA end suggests the J call may be wrong. Germline V gene lookup returns CDR1 SEHNR and CDR2 FQNEAQ (reference sequence). The CDR3 consists of 16 residues.